Reported below is one TCR beta chain. Adults between roughly 18 and 90 years of age took part from fewer than 30 US areas. Assignments of participants to cohorts depended upon their own reported clinical history. TCRdb's table, derived via immunoSEQ multiplex PCR, lists solely in-frame clones and lacks some. The sample consists of more than 300,000 clones, around 89% of them appearing once. These data originate in a study of blood T cell repertoires in COVID-19. Sequencing used PBMCs or T cells enriched from blood (not recorded which). The TCR originated in a woman under 30 who had recovered from COVID-19.

The CDR3 DNA sequence: TGTGCCAGTACTACCGGGGCAGGGGATTATGATGAGCAGTTCTTC. Its protein is CASTTGAGDYDEQFF. This chain connects TRBV19 to TRBJ2-1, with D perhaps matching TRBD1 (6 bases). The V gene lost 7 bases and the J gene lost 8 bases, with 21 bases spanning the gap. The CDR3 loop spans 15 amino acids. Per the germline V gene, CDR1 is LNHDA and CDR2 is SQIVND (reference sequence).